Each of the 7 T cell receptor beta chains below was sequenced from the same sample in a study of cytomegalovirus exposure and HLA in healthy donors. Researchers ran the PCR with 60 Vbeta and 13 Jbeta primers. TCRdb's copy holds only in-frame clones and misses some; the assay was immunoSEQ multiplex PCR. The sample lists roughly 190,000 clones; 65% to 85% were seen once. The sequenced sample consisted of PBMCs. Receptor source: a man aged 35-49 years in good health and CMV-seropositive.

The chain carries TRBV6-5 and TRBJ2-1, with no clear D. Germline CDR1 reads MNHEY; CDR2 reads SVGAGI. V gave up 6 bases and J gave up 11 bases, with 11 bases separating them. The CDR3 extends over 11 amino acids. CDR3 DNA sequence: TGTGCCAGCAGCCTCGGGTCCCAGCAGTTCTTC. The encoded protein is CASSLGSQQFF.

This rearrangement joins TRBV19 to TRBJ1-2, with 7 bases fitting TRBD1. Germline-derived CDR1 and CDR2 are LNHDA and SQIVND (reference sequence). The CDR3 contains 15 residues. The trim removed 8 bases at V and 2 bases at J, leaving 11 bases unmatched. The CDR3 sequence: CASGDSGISNYGYTF. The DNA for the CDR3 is TGTGCCAGTGGGGACAGTGGCATATCCAACTATGGCTACACCTTC.

The CDR3 is CAWSYVGGGYTF. The CDR3 DNA reads TGTGCCTGGAGCTACGTAGGGGGTGGCTACACCTTC. V is TRBV30 and J is TRBJ1-2; D may be TRBD1 (6 bases). V lost 3 bases, J lost 7 bases, and 12 bases lay in between. The CDR3 length is 12 residues. Germline V gene sequence: CDR1 GTSNPN, CDR2 SVGIG (reference sequence).

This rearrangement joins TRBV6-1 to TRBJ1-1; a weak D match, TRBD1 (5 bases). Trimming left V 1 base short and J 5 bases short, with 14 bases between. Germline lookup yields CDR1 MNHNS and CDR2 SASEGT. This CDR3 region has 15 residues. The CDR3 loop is CASSEGSWGGTEAFF. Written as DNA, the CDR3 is TGTGCCAGCAGTGAAGGGTCGTGGGGGGGGACTGAAGCTTTCTTT.

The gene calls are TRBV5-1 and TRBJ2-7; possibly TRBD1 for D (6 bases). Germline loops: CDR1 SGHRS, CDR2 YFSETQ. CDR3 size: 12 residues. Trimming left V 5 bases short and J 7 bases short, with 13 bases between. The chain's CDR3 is CASSLGGLEQYF. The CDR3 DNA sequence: TGCGCCAGCAGTCTTGGGGGCTTGGAGCAGTACTTC.

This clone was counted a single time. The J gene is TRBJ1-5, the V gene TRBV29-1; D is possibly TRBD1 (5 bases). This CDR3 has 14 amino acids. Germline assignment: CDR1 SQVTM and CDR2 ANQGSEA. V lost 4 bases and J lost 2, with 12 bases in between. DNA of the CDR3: TGCAGCGTTGCCCAGGGCTTGGGCAATCAGCCCCAGCATTTT. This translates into CSVAQGLGNQPQHF.

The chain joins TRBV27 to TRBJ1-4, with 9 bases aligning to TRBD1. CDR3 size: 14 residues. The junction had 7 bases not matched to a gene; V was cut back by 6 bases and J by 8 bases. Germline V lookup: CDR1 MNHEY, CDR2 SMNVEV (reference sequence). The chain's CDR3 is CASSSGQGQEKLFF. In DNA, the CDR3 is TGTGCCAGCAGCTCCGGACAGGGGCAGGAAAAACTGTTTTTT.